Listed below are T cell receptor beta chains from one sample, sequenced in a study of response to subunit inactivated influenza vaccine. Each CDR3 protein is one row after TCRdb ran MiXCR on the RT-PCR reads. Among roughly 500,000 distinct CDR3 sequences listed, approximately 24% were seen once. This specimen was CD4+ T cells sorted from PBMCs, taken more than 4 days after vaccination. These TCRs come from a man aged 50 or older who received an inactivated influenza vaccine. The CDR3 runs from the conserved cysteine through the conserved F or W.

>TRBJ1-4|TRBV7-9
CASSRAEATNEKLFF
>TRBJ2-2|TRBV7-8
CASSLLTGGNTGELFF
>TRBJ2-5|TRBV7-9
CASSFLGGTETQYF
>TRBJ2-5|TRBV10-3
CAISESGEETQYF
>TRBJ2-1|TRBV7-9
CASSSWGGLSYNEQFF
>TRBJ2-7|TRBV6-1
CASSRQGKGYEQYF
>TRBJ2-5|TRBV7-9
CASSLVVTRATQYF
>TRBJ2-1|TRBV12-3/TRBV12-4
CASKWTSGWGEYNEQFF
>TRBJ1-5|TRBV20-1
CSATSPGVYNQPQHF
>TRBJ1-2|TRBV12-3/TRBV12-4
CASSSRGNYGYTF
>TRBJ1-5|TRBV5-1
CASSLEGYSNQPQHF
>TRBJ2-3|TRBV10-3
CAITPGGNTDTQYF
>TRBJ2-5|TRBV7-2
CASSWGARETQYF
>TRBJ2-5|TRBV5-6
CASSLAGFEETQYF
>TRBJ2-1|TRBV5-1
CASRPGQYNEQFF
>TRBJ2-3|TRBV20-1
CSASRLAGERDTQYF
>TRBJ1-1|TRBV20-1
CSARKTGNTEAFF
>TRBJ2-7|TRBV6-1
CASRMTGEAYEQYF